This T cell receptor beta chain was sequenced during a study of identical twins. TCRdb processed the 5' RACE reads anew with MiXCR; each CDR3 protein has one entry. Of 420,000 or so distinct CDR3 sequences in the sample, 15% to 20% were seen once. In germline, CDR1 is SGHNT, CDR2 YYREEE (reference sequence). Trimming took 2 bases from V and 1 from J, leaving 6 bases between them. The CDR3 sequence is 13 residues long. The specimen was naive T cells sorted from blood. The chain links TRBV5-4 to TRBJ1-1; D is ambiguous. The TCR comes from a man in his fifties or sixties in good health. This CDR3 is CASSFAQNTEAFF. CDR3 nucleotides: TGTGCCAGCAGCTTTGCCCAGAACACTGAAGCTTTCTTT.